Shown below are 25 T cell receptor beta chains from a single sample sequenced in a study of regulatory T cells in long-lasting Graves disease. Time point meaning: persistent/refractory GD, antithyroid drugs over 5 years with positive TRAb. After RNA was extracted from PBMCs, the TCR library was made from it. Assembly of TCR beta libraries relied on iRepertoire HTBI primers together with Arm-PCR of CDR3 regions. A single record per CDR3 protein comes from TCRdb applying MiXCR to the multiplex PCR reads. This table has 450,000 or so distinct CDR3 sequences, about 22% appearing once. Sequenced material: peripheral blood mononuclear cells (PBMCs), taken when the disease was refractory, from a patient treated with antithyroid drugs. The receptors shown here come from a female donor with Graves disease.

This clonotype has a count of ten or more. The rearrangement uses TRBV11-2 and TRBJ2-2; TRBD1 agrees at 11 bases. V shed 5 bases, J shed 4 bases, and the junction held 3 bases outside the gene matches. The CDR3 spans 15 residues. The germline CDR1 and CDR2 sequences are SGHAT and FQNNGV. In DNA form, the CDR3 reads TGTGCCAGCAGCCGGACAGGGGGCGGCACCGGGGAGCTGTTTTTT. Amino acid sequence: CASSRTGGGTGELFF.

This clonotype was counted at least ten times. The V and J genes are TRBV11-2 and TRBJ2-5; possible D gene TRBD2, 5 bases. This CDR3 has 13 residues. In germline, CDR1 is SGHAT, CDR2 FQNNGV. The germline V and J ends were trimmed by 5 bases and 4 bases, with 11 bases remaining between them. The CDR3 region is CASSRLEGETQYF. The CDR3 nucleotides are TGTGCCAGCAGCCGCCTCGAGGGAGAGACCCAGTACTTC. The full variable domain, completed using reference TRBV11-2 and TRBJ2-5, is EAGVAQSPRYKIIEKRQSVAFWCNPISGHATLYWYQQILGQGPKLLIQFQNNGVVDDSQLPKDRFSAERLKGVDSTLKIQPAKLEDSAVYLCASSRLEGETQYFGPGTRLLVL.

This CDR3 reads CASSNVREQYF. CDR3 bases: TGTGCCAGCAGCAACGTACGCGAGCAGTACTTC. The genes are TRBV11-2 and TRBJ2-7, with D unresolved. This CDR3 region has 11 residues. Between the trimmed V and J ends, which lost 5 bases and 6 bases, there was a span of 8 bases. CDR1 and CDR2 from the germline V gene are SGHAT and FQNNGV.

This clonotype has at least ten counts. V gene TRBV12-3 or TRBV12-4 combines with J gene TRBJ2-2; tentative D call: TRBD1 (6 bases). Trimming took 3 bases from V and 2 from J, leaving 13 bases between them. The CDR3 length is 16 residues. The DNA for the CDR3 is TGTGCCAGCAGTTTTCGAGGACAGCTAAACACCGGGGAGCTGTTTTTT. Translating gives CASSFRGQLNTGELFF.

To note about this clonotype: Germline is not matched at one junction end, which may reflect a read error. The chain has TRBV7-2 and TRBJ1-3; the match to TRBD1 covers 8 bases. The germline CDR1 and CDR2 sequences are SGHTA and FQGNSA. There are 14 residues in the CDR3. CDR3 sequence (DNA): TGTGCCAGCAGCTTATTCGTGACAGGGGACTACGGGGTTTTT. It encodes CASSLFVTGDYGVF. Together with reference TRBV7-2 and TRBJ1-3, the CDR3 gives the full variable domain: GAGVSQSPSNKVTEKGKDVELRCDPISGHTALYWYRQSLGQGLEFLIYFQGNSAPDKSGLPSDRFSAERTGGSVSTLTIQRTQQEDSAVYLCASSLFVTGDYGVFGEGSWLTVV.

This clonotype was picked up a small number of times. V and J are TRBV28 and TRBJ2-5; a weak D match, TRBD2 (6 bases). The germline V gene has CDR1 MDHEN and CDR2 SYDVKM. This CDR3 has 13 residues. V was trimmed by 3 bases and J by 6 bases, leaving 11 bases between them. The CDR3 spells CASSLTSTKTQYF. The CDR3 nucleotides read TGTGCCAGCAGTTTGACTAGTACGAAGACCCAGTACTTC.

The chain is built from TRBV15 and TRBJ2-3; TRBD2 aligns across 7 bases. CDR1 and CDR2 from the germline V gene are LNHNV and YYDKDF (reference sequence). After removal of 1 base from V and 4 bases from J, the junction contained 5 bases not matched to a gene. There are 15 residues in the CDR3. The CDR3 region is CATSRARAGSDTQYF. As DNA, the CDR3 is TGTGCCACCAGCAGAGCGCGAGCGGGGTCAGATACGCAGTATTTT.

This clonotype was found many times. The V and J genes are TRBV28 and TRBJ2-7, with 9 bases fitting TRBD2. This CDR3 region has 13 residues. Trimming at V came to 10 bases and at J to 5 bases, leaving 9 bases not matched to a gene. Germline V gene sequence: CDR1 MDHEN, CDR2 SYDVKM. The CDR3 DNA reads as TGTGCCACCATGGGGACTAGCATACACGAGCAGTACTTC. Protein: CATMGTSIHEQYF.

This clonotype was observed a handful of times. The chain couples TRBV6-2 or TRBV6-3 to TRBJ1-5; D might be TRBD1 (5 bases). Germline V gene sequence: CDR1 MNHEY, CDR2 SVGEGT. Trimming removed 2 bases at V and 11 bases at J, with 28 bases between. CDR3 length: 18 amino acids. The CDR3 is CASSYDSTAGETGMAQHF. Here the CDR3 DNA reads TGTGCCAGCAGTTACGACAGCACCGCTGGAGAAACGGGGATGGCCCAGCATTTT.

The chain recombines TRBV6-5 with TRBJ1-2; 7 positions match TRBD1. The CDR3 covers 15 residues. V trimming: 0 bases; J trimming: 3 bases; junction bases outside the gene matches: 4. The germline gives CDR1 MNHEY, CDR2 SVGAGI. CDR3 residues: CASSYSEGADYGYTF. DNA for the CDR3: TGTGCCAGCAGTTACTCAGAGGGGGCAGACTATGGCTACACCTTC.

Points on this clonotype: A clone one base away is much larger, so this may be a read error. The chain employs TRBV20-1 and TRBJ2-7; D is perhaps TRBD1 (6 bases). The CDR3 runs 12 residues. In germline, CDR1 is DFQATT, CDR2 SNEGSKA (reference sequence). Between the trimmed V and J ends, which lost 7 bases and 3 bases, there was a span of 13 bases. The CDR3 region is CSVWDNIYEQYF. The CDR3 DNA reads TGCAGTGTTTGGGACAATATCTACGAGCAGTACTTC.

The sample holds many counts of this clonotype. The chain is built from TRBV28 and TRBJ1-5; D is unresolved. There are 15 residues in the CDR3. Germline-derived CDR1 and CDR2 are MDHEN and SYDVKM. Between the trimmed V and J ends, which lost 5 bases and 7 bases, there was a span of 18 bases. In DNA, the CDR3 is TGTGCCAGCAGTACTCCTCGGGAAGGACGGCAGCCCCAGCATTTT. Translation gives CASSTPREGRQPQHF.

This clonotype was observed many times. The chain is built from TRBV11-3 and TRBJ1-4; 7 positions match TRBD1. Per the germline V gene, CDR1 is SGHNT and CDR2 is YENEEA. This CDR3 comprises 16 residues. The V and J ends lost 6 bases and 6 bases, in that order; junction bases with no gene match: 13. CDR3 in amino acids: CASSLGMTGTDEKLFF. CDR3 in DNA: TGTGCCAGCAGTTTGGGAATGACAGGGACGGATGAAAAACTGTTTTTT.

As to this clonotype: This could be a read error, since a much larger clone is one nucleotide away. The rearrangement uses TRBV27 and TRBJ1-4; 10 nucleotides match TRBD1. Germline trimming cut 4 bases from V and 6 bases from J; bases unmatched to any gene: 5. From germline, CDR1 is MNHEY and CDR2 SMNVEV (reference sequence). The CDR3 is 15 amino acids. The CDR3 loop reads CASSSPGTGDEKLFF. As DNA, the CDR3 is TGTGCCAGCAGTTCCCCCGGGACAGGGGATGAAAAACTGTTTTTT.

This clonotype was detected a few times. The chain combines TRBV3-1 with TRBJ2-5; 8 nucleotides align to TRBD2. V lost 0 bases and J lost 6; bases outside the gene matches: 12. The CDR3 spans 17 residues. The V gene's germline CDR1 is LGHDT and CDR2 YNNKEL (reference sequence). The CDR3 sequence is CASSQDHGRGGWKTQYF. The CDR3 DNA is TGTGCCAGCAGCCAAGATCACGGGAGGGGGGGCTGGAAGACCCAGTACTTC.

This clonotype was found a few times. The chain recombines TRBV9 with TRBJ1-1, with D possibly TRBD1 on 6 matching bases. The V and J ends lost 3 bases and 5 bases respectively, with 17 bases between them. Germline V gene data show CDR1 as SGDLS and CDR2 as YYNGEE. This CDR3 contains 15 residues. The CDR3 sequence is CASSAPRGHETEAFF. The CDR3 nucleotides are TGTGCCAGCAGCGCCCCGCGGGGGCACGAAACTGAAGCTTTCTTT.

This clonotype was counted only a few times. The V gene is TRBV12-3 or TRBV12-4, the J gene TRBJ1-5; D call uncertain. The CDR3 spans 15 residues. V gave up 6 bases and J gave up 4 bases, with 16 bases separating them. The CDR3: CASREPDGKNQPQHF. DNA of the CDR3: TGTGCCAGCAGAGAACCGGACGGGAAAAATCAGCCCCAGCATTTT.

This clonotype was observed many times. The chain employs TRBV28 and TRBJ1-5, with D unclear. Germline CDR1 and CDR2: MDHEN and SYDVKM. V lost 4 bases and J 4 bases, leaving 17 bases between the germline ends. CDR3 length equals 16 residues. The CDR3 loop reads CASSSLWPTPNQPQHF. CDR3 DNA sequence: TGTGCCAGCAGTTCTCTTTGGCCGACACCGAATCAGCCCCAGCATTTT.

This clonotype was seen at least ten times. The CDR3 is CASSSGARSEQYF. The CDR3 DNA is TGTGCCAGCAGTTCCGGGGCCCGGAGTGAGCAGTACTTC. The chain links TRBV12-3 or TRBV12-4 to TRBJ2-7; the D gene could be TRBD1 or TRBD2 (5 bases each). Trimming pared 4 bases from V and 7 bases from J, leaving 14 bases between. This CDR3 contains 13 residues.

The chain employs TRBV19 and TRBJ1-1; D may be TRBD1 (6 bases). Germline V CDR1 and CDR2: LNHDA, SQIVND (reference sequence). V lost 4 bases and J lost 0, with 21 bases in between. The CDR3 has 18 amino acids. The DNA of the CDR3 is TGTGCCAGTAGTACCTACAGGGCGACCAATTTCATGAACACTGAAGCTTTCTTT. Encoded protein: CASSTYRATNFMNTEAFF.

This clonotype was counted only a few times. V is TRBV29-1 and J is TRBJ2-5; 7 bases agree with TRBD1. V dropped 7 bases and J dropped 5; count of bases not matched to a gene: 16. Germline V lookup: CDR1 SQVTM, CDR2 ANQGSEA. This CDR3 region has 15 residues. DNA of the CDR3: TGCAGCGGTGACCCCGGGAACAGGGGCAGGGAGACCCAGTACTTC. Protein: CSGDPGNRGRETQYF.

The chain is built from TRBV20-1 and TRBJ2-7, with D possibly being TRBD1 or TRBD2 (6 bases each). CDR3 length: 14 amino acids. V lost 1 base, J lost 4 bases, and 14 bases lay in between. Germline CDR1 reads DFQATT; CDR2 reads SNEGSKA (reference sequence). CDR3 in DNA: TGCAGTGCTAGAGTGTCGGGGGCGCTTTACGAGCAGTACTTC. This sequence encodes CSARVSGALYEQYF.

Notes on this clonotype: This may be a read error: a much more frequent sequence differs by one nucleotide. This chain joins TRBV6-1 and TRBJ1-1, with D possibly TRBD1 on 5 matching bases. CDR1 is MNHNS and CDR2 is SASEGT in the germline V gene. CDR3 size: 11 residues. The CDR3 spells CASNQGWGTLF. The CDR3 DNA sequence: TGTGCCAGCAACCAGGGTTGGGGGACTCTCTTT.

There are many counts of this clonotype. The rearrangement uses TRBV2 and TRBJ2-5; possibly TRBD1 for D (5 bases). The CDR3 is made up of 14 amino acids. CDR1 and CDR2 from the germline V gene are SNHLY and FYNNEI. V lost 3 bases to trimming and J lost 5 bases, with 13 bases between them. DNA for the CDR3: TGTGCCAGCAGTGACAGGGTTGGTGGGGAGACCCAGTACTTC. Translated: CASSDRVGGETQYF.

The rearrangement links TRBV7-2 to TRBJ1-6, with D unresolved. CDR3 size: 16 residues. Trimming stripped 6 bases from V and 7 bases from J, with 19 bases between. Germline V gene lookup returns CDR1 SGHTA and CDR2 FQGNSA. CDR3 in DNA: TGTGCCAGCAGATTCGAAGGGTACAGACAAAATTCACCCCTCCACTTT. Its translation: CASRFEGYRQNSPLHF.